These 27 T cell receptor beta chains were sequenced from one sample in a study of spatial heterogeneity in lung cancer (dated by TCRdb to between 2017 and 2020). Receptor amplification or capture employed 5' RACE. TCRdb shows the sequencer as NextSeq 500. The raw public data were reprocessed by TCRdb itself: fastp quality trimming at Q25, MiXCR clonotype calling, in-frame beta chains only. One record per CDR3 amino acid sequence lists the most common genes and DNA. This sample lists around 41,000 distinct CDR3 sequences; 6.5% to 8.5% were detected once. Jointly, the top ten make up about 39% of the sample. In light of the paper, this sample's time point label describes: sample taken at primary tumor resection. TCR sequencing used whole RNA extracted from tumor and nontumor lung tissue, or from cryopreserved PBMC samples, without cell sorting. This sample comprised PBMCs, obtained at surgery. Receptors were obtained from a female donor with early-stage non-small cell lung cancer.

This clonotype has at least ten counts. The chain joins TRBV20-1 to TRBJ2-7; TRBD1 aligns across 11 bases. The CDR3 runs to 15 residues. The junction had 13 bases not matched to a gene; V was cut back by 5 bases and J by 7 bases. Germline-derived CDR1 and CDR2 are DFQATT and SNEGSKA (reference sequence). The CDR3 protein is CSASNRDRGTREQYF. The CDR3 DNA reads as TGCAGTGCTTCTAACCGGGACAGGGGGACTCGGGAGCAGTACTTC.

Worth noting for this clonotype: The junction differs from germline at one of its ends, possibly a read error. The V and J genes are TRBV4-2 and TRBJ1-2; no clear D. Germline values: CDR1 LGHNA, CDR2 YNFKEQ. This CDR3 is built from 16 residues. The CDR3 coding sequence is TGTGCCAGCAGCCAGCTCAGACTGCAACTTAACAATGGCTACACCTTC. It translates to CASSQLRLQLNNGYTF.

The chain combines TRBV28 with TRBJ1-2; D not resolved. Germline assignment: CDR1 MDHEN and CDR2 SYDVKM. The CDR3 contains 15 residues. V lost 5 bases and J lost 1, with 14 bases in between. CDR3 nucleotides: TGTGCCAGCAGTCCCCAGACACTACGTAACTATGGCTACACCTTC. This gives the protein CASSPQTLRNYGYTF.

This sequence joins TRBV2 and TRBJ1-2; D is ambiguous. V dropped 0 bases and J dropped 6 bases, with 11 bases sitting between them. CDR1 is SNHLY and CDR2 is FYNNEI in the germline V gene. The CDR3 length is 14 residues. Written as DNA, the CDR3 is TGTGCCAGCAGTGAAGCCTGGGGATCCGATGGCTACACCTTC. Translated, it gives CASSEAWGSDGYTF.

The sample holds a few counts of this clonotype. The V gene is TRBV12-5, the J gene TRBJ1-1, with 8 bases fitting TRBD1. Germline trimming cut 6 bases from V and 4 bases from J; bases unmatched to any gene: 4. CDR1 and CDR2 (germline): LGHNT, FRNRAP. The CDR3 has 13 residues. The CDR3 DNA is TGTGCTAGTGGCCCTACAGGGGGCACTGAAGCTTTCTTT. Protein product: CASGPTGGTEAFF. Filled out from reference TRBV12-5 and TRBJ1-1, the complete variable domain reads DARVTQTPRHKVTEMGQEVTMRCQPILGHNTVFWYRQTMMQGLELLAYFRNRAPLDDSGMPKDRFSAEMPDATLATLKIQPSEPRDSAVYFCASGPTGGTEAFFGQGTRLTVV.

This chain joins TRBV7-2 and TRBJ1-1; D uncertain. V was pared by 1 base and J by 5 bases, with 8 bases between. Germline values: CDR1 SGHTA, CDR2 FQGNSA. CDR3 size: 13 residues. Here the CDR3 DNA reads TGTGCCAGCAGCTTAGACACGGGAACTGAAGCTTTCTTT. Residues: CASSLDTGTEAFF.

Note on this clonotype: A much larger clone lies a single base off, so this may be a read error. The CDR3 nucleotides read TGTGCCTGCAGCCAAGATCAAGGGGCACAGGCCACTGAAGCTTTCTTT. It translates to CACSQDQGAQATEAFF. The V call is TRBV4-2, the J call TRBJ1-1, with D possibly matching TRBD1 (5 bases). The V gene's germline CDR1 is LGHNA and CDR2 YNFKEQ. CDR3 length: 16 residues.

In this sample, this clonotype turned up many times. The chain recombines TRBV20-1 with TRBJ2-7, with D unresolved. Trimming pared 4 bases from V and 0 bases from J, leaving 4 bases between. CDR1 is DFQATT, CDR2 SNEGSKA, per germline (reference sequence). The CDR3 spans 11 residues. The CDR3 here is CSAKSSYEQYF. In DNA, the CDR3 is TGCAGTGCTAAGAGCTCCTACGAGCAGTACTTC.

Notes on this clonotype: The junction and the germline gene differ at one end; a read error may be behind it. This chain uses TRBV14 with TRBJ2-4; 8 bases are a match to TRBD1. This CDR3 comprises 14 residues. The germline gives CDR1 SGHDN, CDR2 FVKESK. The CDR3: CASSQENVVRGQNF. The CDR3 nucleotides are TGTGCCAGCAGCCAAGAGAATGTTGTCAGGGGGCAAAACTTC.

CDR3 loop: CASSSDGFSYNEQFF. For the CDR3, the DNA is TGTGCCAGCAGCTCCGACGGGTTCTCCTACAATGAGCAGTTCTTC. The chain combines TRBV7-9 with TRBJ2-1, with no clear D. The CDR3 covers 15 residues. With 4 bases removed from V and 0 bases from J, the gap between germline ends came to 10 bases. Germline CDR1 and CDR2: SEHNR and FQNEAQ (reference sequence).

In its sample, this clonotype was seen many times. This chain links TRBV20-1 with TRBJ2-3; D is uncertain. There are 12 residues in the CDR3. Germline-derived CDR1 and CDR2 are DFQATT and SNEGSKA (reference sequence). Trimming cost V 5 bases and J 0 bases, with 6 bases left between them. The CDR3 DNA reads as TGCAGTGCTGGGGATAGCACAGATACGCAGTATTTT. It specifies CSAGDSTDTQYF.

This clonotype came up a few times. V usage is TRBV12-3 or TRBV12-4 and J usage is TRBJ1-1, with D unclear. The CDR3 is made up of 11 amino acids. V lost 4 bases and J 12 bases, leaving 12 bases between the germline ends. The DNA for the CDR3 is TGTGCCAGCAGTTCCTATCGGGAGACTTTCTTT. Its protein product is CASSSYRETFF.

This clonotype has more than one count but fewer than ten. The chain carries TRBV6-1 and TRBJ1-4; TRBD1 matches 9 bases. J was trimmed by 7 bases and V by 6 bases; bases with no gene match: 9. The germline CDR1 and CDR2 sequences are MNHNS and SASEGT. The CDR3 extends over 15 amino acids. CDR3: CASRAPQGAREKLFF. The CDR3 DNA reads TGTGCCAGCAGGGCCCCACAGGGGGCTCGTGAAAAACTGTTTTTT.

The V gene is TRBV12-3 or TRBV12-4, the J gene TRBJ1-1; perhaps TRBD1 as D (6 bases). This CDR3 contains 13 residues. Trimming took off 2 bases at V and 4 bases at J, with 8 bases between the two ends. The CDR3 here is CASSLLQGTEAFF. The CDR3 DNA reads TGTGCCAGCAGTTTACTACAGGGCACTGAAGCTTTCTTT.

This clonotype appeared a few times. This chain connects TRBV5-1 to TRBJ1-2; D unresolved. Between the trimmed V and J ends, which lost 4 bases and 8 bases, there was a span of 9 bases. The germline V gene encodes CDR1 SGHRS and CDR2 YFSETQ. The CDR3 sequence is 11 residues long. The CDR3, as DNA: TGCGCCAGCAGCGATTCGGGAGGCTACACCTTC. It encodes CASSDSGGYTF.

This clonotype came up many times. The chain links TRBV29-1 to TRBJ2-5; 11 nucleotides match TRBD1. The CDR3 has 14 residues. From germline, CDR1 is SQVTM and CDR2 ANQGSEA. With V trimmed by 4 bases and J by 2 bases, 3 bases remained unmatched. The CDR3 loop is CSVARDRGQETQYF. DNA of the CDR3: TGCAGCGTTGCCCGGGACAGGGGGCAAGAGACCCAGTACTTC.

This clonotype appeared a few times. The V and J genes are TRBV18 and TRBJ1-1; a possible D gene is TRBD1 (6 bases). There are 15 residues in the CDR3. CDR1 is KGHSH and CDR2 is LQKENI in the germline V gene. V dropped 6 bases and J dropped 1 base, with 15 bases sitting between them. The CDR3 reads CASSGATRGNTEAFF. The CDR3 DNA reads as TGTGCCAGCTCGGGGGCCACGAGGGGGAACACTGAAGCTTTCTTT.

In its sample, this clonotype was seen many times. The CDR3 DNA reads as TGTGCCAGCAGCCCCCAGAATGAGCAGTTCTTC. Amino acids: CASSPQNEQFF. The chain has TRBV7-9 and TRBJ2-1; D unclear. The CDR3 is 11 residues long. The V end was cut by 5 bases, the J end by 7 bases, with 6 bases between. CDR1 and CDR2 (germline): SEHNR, FQNEAQ (reference sequence).

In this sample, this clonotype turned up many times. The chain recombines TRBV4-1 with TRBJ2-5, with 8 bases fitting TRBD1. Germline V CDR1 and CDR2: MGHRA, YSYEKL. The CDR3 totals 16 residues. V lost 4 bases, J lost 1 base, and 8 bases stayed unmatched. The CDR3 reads CASSRKLGQGQETQYF. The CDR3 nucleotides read TGCGCCAGCAGCCGCAAACTCGGACAGGGCCAAGAGACCCAGTACTTC.

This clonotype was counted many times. The CDR3 DNA sequence: TGTGCCAGCTCACCAAAACAACTGGGGGGCAATCAGCCCCAGCATTTT. Protein sequence: CASSPKQLGGNQPQHF. V and J are TRBV18 and TRBJ1-5; a possible D gene is TRBD1 (5 bases). The length of the CDR3 is 16 residues. Germline lookup yields CDR1 KGHSH and CDR2 LQKENI. V was trimmed by 2 bases and J by 2 bases, leaving 13 bases between them.

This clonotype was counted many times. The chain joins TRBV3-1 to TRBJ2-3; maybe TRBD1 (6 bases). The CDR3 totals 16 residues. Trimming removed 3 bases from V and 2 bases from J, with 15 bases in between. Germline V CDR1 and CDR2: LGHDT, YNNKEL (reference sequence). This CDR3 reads CASSQYRGGATDTQYF. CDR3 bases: TGTGCCAGCAGCCAGTACAGAGGGGGAGCCACAGATACGCAGTATTTT.

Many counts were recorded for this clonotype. CDR3: CASSLVGTRGQYEQYF. The CDR3 region has the DNA TGCGCCAGCAGCCTAGTCGGGACACGGGGACAGTACGAGCAGTACTTC. The J gene is TRBJ2-7, the V gene TRBV4-1, with TRBD1 matching over 7 bases. The CDR3 extends over 16 amino acids. Unmatched junction bases numbered 13, after V lost 4 bases and J lost 4 bases. The germline gives CDR1 MGHRA, CDR2 YSYEKL.

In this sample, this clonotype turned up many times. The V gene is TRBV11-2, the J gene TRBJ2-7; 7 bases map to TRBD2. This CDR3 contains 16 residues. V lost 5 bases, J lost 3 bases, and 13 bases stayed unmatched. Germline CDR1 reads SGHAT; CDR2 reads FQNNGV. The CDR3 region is CASSPAPGAGYYEQYF. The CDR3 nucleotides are TGTGCCAGCAGCCCTGCCCCCGGAGCGGGGTACTACGAGCAGTACTTC. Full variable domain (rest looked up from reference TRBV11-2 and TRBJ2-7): EAGVAQSPRYKIIEKRQSVAFWCNPISGHATLYWYQQILGQGPKLLIQFQNNGVVDDSQLPKDRFSAERLKGVDSTLKIQPAKLEDSAVYLCASSPAPGAGYYEQYFGPGTRLTVT.

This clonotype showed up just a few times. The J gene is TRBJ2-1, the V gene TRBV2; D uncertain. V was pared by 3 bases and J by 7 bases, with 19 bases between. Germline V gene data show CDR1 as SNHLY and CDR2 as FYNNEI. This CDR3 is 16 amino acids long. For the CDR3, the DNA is TGTGCCAGCAGTGAGCTACTCCGCCCGGACGGTAATGAGCAGTTCTTC. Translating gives CASSELLRPDGNEQFF.

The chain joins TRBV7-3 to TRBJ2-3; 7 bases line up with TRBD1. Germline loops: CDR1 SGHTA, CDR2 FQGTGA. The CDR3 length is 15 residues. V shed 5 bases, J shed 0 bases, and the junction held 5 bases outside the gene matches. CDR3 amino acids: CASSRDSPSTDTQYF. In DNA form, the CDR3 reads TGTGCCAGCAGCAGGGACAGCCCTAGCACAGATACGCAGTATTTT.

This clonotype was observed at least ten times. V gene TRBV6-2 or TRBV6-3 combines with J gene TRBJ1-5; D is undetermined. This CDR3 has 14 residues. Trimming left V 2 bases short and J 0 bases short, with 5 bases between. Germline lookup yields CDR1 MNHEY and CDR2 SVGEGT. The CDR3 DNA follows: TGTGCCAGCAGTTACCAGTCTAGCAATCAGCCCCAGCATTTT. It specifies CASSYQSSNQPQHF.

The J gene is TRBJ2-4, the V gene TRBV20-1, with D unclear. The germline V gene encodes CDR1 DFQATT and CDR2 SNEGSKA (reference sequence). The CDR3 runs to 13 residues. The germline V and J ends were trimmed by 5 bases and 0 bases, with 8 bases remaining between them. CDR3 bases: TGCAGTGCTGACACATTAGCCAAAAACATTCAGTACTTC. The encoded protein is CSADTLAKNIQYF.